This T cell receptor (beta chain) was sequenced for a study of blood T cell repertoires in COVID-19. Study-level information: COVID-19 samples, acute and convalescent, were from the United States, Italy and Spain. T cells, B-cell-depleted T cells, or PBMCs provided the cDNA or gDNA that served as material.

Clones were sequenced by immunoSEQ multiplex PCR, and TCRdb holds only the in-frame ones, with some missing. The sample has about 270,000 clones, approximately 81% seen once; the top ten hold roughly 2.9%. This clone has a handful of counts. The CDR3 loop spans 17 amino acids. J was trimmed by 6 bases and V by 3 bases; bases with no gene match: 10. Germline assignment: CDR1 LGHNT and CDR2 FRNRAP. Sequenced: peripheral blood. The V gene is TRBV12-5, the J gene TRBJ1-5; 11 bases fit TRBD1. The TCR was taken from a woman aged 55-69 years with active or convalescent COVID-19. The DNA for the CDR3 is TGTGCTAGTGGTTTCGCCCGGACAGGGGGCTTTGGTCAGCCCCAGCATTTT. This gives the protein CASGFARTGGFGQPQHF.